Below are 7 T cell receptor beta chains sequenced from a single sample in a study of response to subunit inactivated influenza vaccine. Using its own MiXCR run on the RT-PCR reads, TCRdb lists one record per CDR3 protein. The table has 450,000 to 600,000 distinct CDR3 sequences, less than 10% seen once. Source: PBMCs from blood, taken 23 to 25 months after vaccination. The receptor source for this set is a man in his fifties or sixties who received an inactivated influenza vaccine.

This clonotype appeared once. The rearrangement uses TRBV9 and TRBJ1-1, with 8 bases matching TRBD1. This CDR3 has 14 amino acids. J lost 3 bases, V lost 4 bases, and 5 bases had no gene match. Germline V gene sequence: CDR1 SGDLS, CDR2 YYNGEE. The CDR3 coding sequence is TGTGCCAGCAGCCTCCAGACAGGGGACACTGAAGCTTTCTTT. It yields the protein CASSLQTGDTEAFF.

The gene calls are TRBV9 and TRBJ2-7; D assignment may be TRBD1 or TRBD2 (5 bases each). V was clipped by 3 bases and J by 2 bases, with 12 bases between them. The V gene's germline CDR1 is SGDLS and CDR2 YYNGEE. The CDR3 is 14 residues long. CDR3 amino acids: CASSEGTSAYEQYF. CDR3 bases: TGTGCCAGCAGCGAAGGGACGTCAGCCTACGAGCAGTACTTC.

The V gene is TRBV20-1, the J gene TRBJ2-5, with D unclear. V was cut by 2 bases and J by 0 bases, with 22 bases left in between. The CDR3 covers 18 residues. Germline-derived CDR1 and CDR2 are DFQATT and SNEGSKA (reference sequence). CDR3 region: CSARWDDLERWYQETQYF. Here the CDR3 DNA reads TGCAGTGCTAGATGGGATGATCTCGAAAGGTGGTACCAAGAGACCCAGTACTTC.

This clonotype was observed a handful of times. The genes are TRBV6-2 or TRBV6-3 and TRBJ2-7, with a possible D match to TRBD2 (5 bases). The CDR3 runs to 14 residues. V lost 4 bases and J lost 6, with 16 bases in between. CDR1 and CDR2 (germline): MNHEY, SVGEGT. The CDR3 DNA sequence: TGTGCCAGCAGTTCGGCTAGCAATTTCGGCGAGCAGTACTTC. Its translation: CASSSASNFGEQYF.

This chain joins TRBV5-1 and TRBJ2-2; D is uncertain. Germline V gives CDR1 SGHRS, CDR2 YFSETQ. The CDR3 spans 14 residues. V was trimmed by 4 bases and J by 3 bases, leaving 10 bases between them. CDR3 protein: CASSPLVDTGELFF. CDR3 bases: TGCGCCAGCAGCCCTCTAGTAGACACCGGGGAGCTGTTTTTT.

This clonotype was counted between two and nine times. V usage is TRBV2 and J usage is TRBJ1-4; D gene uncertain. The germline CDR1 and CDR2 sequences are SNHLY and FYNNEI. V dropped 9 bases and J dropped 5 bases, with 13 bases sitting between them. The CDR3 is 13 residues long. Here the CDR3 DNA reads TGTGCCAGTAGCCCCCGGGTAAATGAAAAACTGTTTTTT. It specifies CASSPRVNEKLFF.

The genes are TRBV15 and TRBJ2-3, with TRBD2 matching 9 bases. Losses at the gene ends were 0 bases for V and 4 bases for J; bases not matched to a gene: 5. Germline V gene data show CDR1 as LNHNV and CDR2 as YYDKDF (reference sequence). The CDR3 has 16 amino acids. CDR3 in DNA: TGTGCCACCAGCAGAGATCGGGGACTAGCCGCAGATACGCAGTATTTT. Protein: CATSRDRGLAADTQYF.